The 13 T cell receptor beta chains below come from one sample, sequenced in a study of shared T cell receptors in the human thymus. Sequencing used immunoSEQ multiplex PCR; TCRdb keeps in-frame clones, though not all of them. The repertoire includes some 760,000 clones, approximately 85% of them detected once, and more than 0.01% sits in the top ten. This sample was shared with a second study, whose subject was human thymus T cells.

Source material: thymocytes. Receptor source: a girl in the first two years of life with a congenital heart defect.

The J gene is TRBJ1-2, the V gene TRBV5-1, with a weak D call TRBD1 (6 bases). Per germline, CDR1 SGHRS and CDR2 YFSETQ. CDR3 length: 16 residues. V lost 2 bases, J lost 4 bases, and 18 bases lay in between. CDR3 sequence reads: CASSFVRGSWFYGYTF. The CDR3 nucleotides read TGCGCCAGCAGCTTCGTCAGGGGATCATGGTTCTATGGCTACACCTTC. The whole variable domain, remainder taken from reference TRBV5-1 and TRBJ1-2, is KAGVTQTPRYLIKTRGQQVTLSCSPISGHRSVSWYQQTPGQGLQFLFEYFSETQRNKGNFPGRFSGRQFSNSRSEMNVSTLELGDSALYLCASSFVRGSWFYGYTFGSGTRLTVV.

The rearrangement uses TRBV10-1 and TRBJ2-7, with 9 bases fitting TRBD1. Germline V CDR1 and CDR2: WNHNN, SYGVQD (reference sequence). The CDR3 has 14 residues. The V segment lost 6 bases and the J segment 6 bases; nucleotides outside the gene matches: 9. The CDR3 region is CASRRDRESGEQYF. DNA for the CDR3: TGCGCCAGCAGGCGGGACAGGGAGTCCGGCGAGCAGTACTTC.

This chain connects TRBV7-6 to TRBJ2-5; 7 bases are shared with TRBD1. Germline assignment: CDR1 SGHVS and CDR2 FNYEAQ. With 4 bases clipped from V and 5 bases from J, the junction kept 7 bases outside the gene matches. CDR3 length: 14 amino acids. The CDR3 DNA reads as TGTGCCAGCAGCTCACGACAGGGCCAGGAGACCCAGTACTTC. Translated: CASSSRQGQETQYF.

The gene calls are TRBV25-1 and TRBJ1-2, with a weak D call TRBD1 (5 bases). Germline V gives CDR1 MGHDK, CDR2 SYGVNS. The CDR3 has 14 amino acids. The ends were cut back, 5 bases at V and 2 bases at J, with 12 bases in the middle. CDR3 in amino acids: CASSPQGINYGYTF. DNA for the CDR3: TGTGCCAGCAGTCCTCAGGGAATCAACTATGGCTACACCTTC.

This chain uses TRBV12-5 with TRBJ1-2; no clear D. The CDR3 totals 13 residues. From germline, CDR1 is LGHNT and CDR2 FRNRAP. Trimming cost V 5 bases and J 7 bases, with 14 bases left between them. The CDR3 spells CASGLNGLSGYTF. CDR3 bases: TGTGCTAGTGGTCTGAACGGACTGAGTGGCTACACCTTC.

This clone was seen a few times. V and J are TRBV7-9 and TRBJ2-1; unclear D gene. Germline values: CDR1 SEHNR, CDR2 FQNEAQ (reference sequence). V was pared by 7 bases and J by 7 bases, with 20 bases between. This CDR3 is 15 amino acids long. The CDR3: CASTHLWQSGNEQFF. The CDR3 region has the DNA TGTGCCAGCACCCACTTGTGGCAGTCCGGGAATGAGCAGTTCTTC.

This rearrangement joins TRBV28 to TRBJ2-6, with 11 positions matching TRBD1. The CDR3 sequence is 18 residues long. Germline V lookup: CDR1 MDHEN, CDR2 SYDVKM. V lost 6 bases to trimming and J lost 1 base; unmatched junction nucleotides: 8. CDR3 sequence (DNA): TGTGCCAGCAGACCAAACGGGACAGGGGGGTCTGGGGCCAACGTCCTGACTTTC. It specifies CASRPNGTGGSGANVLTF. The full variable domain, completed using reference TRBV28 and TRBJ2-6, is DVKVTQSSRYLVKRTGEKVFLECVQDMDHENMFWYRQDPGLGLRLIYFSYDVKMKEKGDIPEGYSVSREKKERFSLILESASTNQTSMYLCASRPNGTGGSGANVLTFGAGSRLTVL.

This chain uses TRBV6-5 with TRBJ1-2; TRBD1 agrees at 7 bases. CDR1 and CDR2 (germline): MNHEY, SVGAGI. V lost 4 bases to trimming and J lost 5 bases; unmatched junction nucleotides: 13. The CDR3 has 16 amino acids. This CDR3 is CASSSETGTDSYGYTF. For the CDR3, the DNA is TGTGCCAGCAGTTCGGAGACCGGGACAGATTCATATGGCTACACCTTC.

Only one count was recorded for this clone. The CDR3 coding sequence is TGTGCCAGCAGTGAAGGGATTCTAGCGGGGGGACATGAGCAGTTCTTC. This sequence encodes CASSEGILAGGHEQFF. V usage is TRBV2 and J usage is TRBJ2-1, with 11 bases identical to TRBD2. Trimming at V came to 1 base and at J to 8 bases, leaving 7 bases not matched to a gene. This CDR3 has 16 residues. Germline V gene sequence: CDR1 SNHLY, CDR2 FYNNEI.

V gene TRBV6-6 combines with J gene TRBJ2-5; D is uncertain. CDR1 is MNHNY, CDR2 SVGAGI, per germline (reference sequence). Trimming left V 1 base short and J 1 base short, with 7 bases between. CDR3 length equals 14 residues. The CDR3 spells CASSYFLAQETQYF. The CDR3, as DNA: TGTGCCAGCAGTTACTTCCTGGCCCAAGAGACCCAGTACTTC.

The chain has TRBV4-2 and TRBJ1-1; no firm D call. This CDR3 is 15 amino acids long. Per the germline V gene, CDR1 is LGHNA and CDR2 is YNFKEQ. V gave up 1 base and J gave up 5 bases, with 14 bases separating them. The chain's CDR3 is CASSQGEGPGTEAFF. Here the CDR3 DNA reads TGTGCCAGCAGCCAAGGCGAAGGGCCGGGGACTGAAGCTTTCTTT.

V gene TRBV6-1 combines with J gene TRBJ1-1; a weak D match, TRBD1 (5 bases). This CDR3 has 14 amino acids. The germline CDR1 and CDR2 sequences are MNHNS and SASEGT. DNA of the CDR3: TGTGTCATCGAGAGGGACTGGTGGGACACTGAAGCTTTCTTT. Its translation: CVIERDWWDTEAFF.

The chain couples TRBV5-5 to TRBJ2-7; D perhaps matches TRBD2 (5 bases). The germline V gene encodes CDR1 SGHKS and CDR2 YYEKEE (reference sequence). Trimming took 1 base from V and 5 from J, leaving 19 bases between them. CDR3 length: 16 residues. For the CDR3, the DNA is TGTGCCAGCAGCTTGACCCTCCGTGGACCCGGGGACGAGCAGTACTTC. The encoded protein is CASSLTLRGPGDEQYF.